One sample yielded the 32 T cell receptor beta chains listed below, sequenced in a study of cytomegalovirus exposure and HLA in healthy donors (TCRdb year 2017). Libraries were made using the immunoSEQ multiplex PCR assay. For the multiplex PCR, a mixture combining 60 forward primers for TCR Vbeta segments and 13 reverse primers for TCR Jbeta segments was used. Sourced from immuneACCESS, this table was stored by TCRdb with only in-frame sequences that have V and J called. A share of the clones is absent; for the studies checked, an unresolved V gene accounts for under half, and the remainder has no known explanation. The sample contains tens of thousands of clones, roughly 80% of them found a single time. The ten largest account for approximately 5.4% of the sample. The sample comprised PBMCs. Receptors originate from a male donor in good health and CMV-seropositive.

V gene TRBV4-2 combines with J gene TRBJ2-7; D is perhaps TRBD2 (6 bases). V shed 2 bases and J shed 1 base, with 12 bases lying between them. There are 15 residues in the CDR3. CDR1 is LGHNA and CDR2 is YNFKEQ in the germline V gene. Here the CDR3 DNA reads TGTGCCAGCAGCCAATCCCGGGCGGGGTCCTACGAGCAGTACTTC. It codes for CASSQSRAGSYEQYF.

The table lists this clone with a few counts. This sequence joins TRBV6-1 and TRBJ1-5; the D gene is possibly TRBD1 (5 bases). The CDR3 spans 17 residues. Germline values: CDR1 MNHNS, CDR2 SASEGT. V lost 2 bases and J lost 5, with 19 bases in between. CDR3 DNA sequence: TGTGCCAGCAGTGAATTTGTGGTCGCAGGGTACGATCAGCCCCAGCATTTT. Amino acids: CASSEFVVAGYDQPQHF.

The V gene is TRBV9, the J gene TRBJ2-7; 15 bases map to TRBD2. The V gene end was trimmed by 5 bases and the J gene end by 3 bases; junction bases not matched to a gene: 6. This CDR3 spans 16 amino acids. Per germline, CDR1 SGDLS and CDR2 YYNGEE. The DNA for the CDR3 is TGTGCCAGCAGGAGGACTAGCGGGGGGGGAAACTACGAGCAGTACTTC. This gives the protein CASRRTSGGGNYEQYF.

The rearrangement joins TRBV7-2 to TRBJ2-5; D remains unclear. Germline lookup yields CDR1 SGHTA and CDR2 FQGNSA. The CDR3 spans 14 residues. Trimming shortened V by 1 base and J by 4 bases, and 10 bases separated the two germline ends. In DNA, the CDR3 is TGTGCCAGCAGCTTAGTGTGGGCCGGAGAGACCCAGTACTTC. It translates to CASSLVWAGETQYF. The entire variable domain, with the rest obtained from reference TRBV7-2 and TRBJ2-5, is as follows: GAGVSQSPSNKVTEKGKDVELRCDPISGHTALYWYRQSLGQGLEFLIYFQGNSAPDKSGLPSDRFSAERTGGSVSTLTIQRTQQEDSAVYLCASSLVWAGETQYFGPGTRLLVL.

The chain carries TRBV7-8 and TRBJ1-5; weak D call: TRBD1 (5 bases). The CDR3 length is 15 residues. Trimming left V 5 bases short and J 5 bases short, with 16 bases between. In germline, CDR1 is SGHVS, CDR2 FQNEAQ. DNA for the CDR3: TGTGCCAGCAGCCAGAGGGAGGGGCTGGATCAGCCCCAGCATTTT. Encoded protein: CASSQREGLDQPQHF.

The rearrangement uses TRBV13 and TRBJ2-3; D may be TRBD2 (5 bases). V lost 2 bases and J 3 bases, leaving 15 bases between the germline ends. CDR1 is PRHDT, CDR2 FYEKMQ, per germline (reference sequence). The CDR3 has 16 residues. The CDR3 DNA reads TGTGCCAGCAGCTTACTTGCCCCACCGGGAACAGATACGCAGTATTTT. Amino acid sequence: CASSLLAPPGTDTQYF.

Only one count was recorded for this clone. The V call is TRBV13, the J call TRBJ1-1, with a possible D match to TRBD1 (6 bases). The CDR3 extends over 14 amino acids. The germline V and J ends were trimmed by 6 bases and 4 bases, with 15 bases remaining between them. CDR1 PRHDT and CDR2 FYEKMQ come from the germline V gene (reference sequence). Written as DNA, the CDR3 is TGTGCCAGCAGACAGCAGGGGCTTTCCACTGAAGCTTTCTTT. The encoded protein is CASRQQGLSTEAFF.

CDR3 in DNA: TGCGCCAGCAGCGCGAGGCAGGGGCCTTCACCCCTCCACTTT. It yields the protein CASSARQGPSPLHF. V and J are TRBV5-1 and TRBJ1-6; D is possibly TRBD1 (6 bases). The V and J ends lost 4 bases and 9 bases respectively, with 14 bases between them. CDR3 length: 14 amino acids. CDR1 and CDR2 from the germline V gene are SGHRS and YFSETQ. Drawing the rest from reference TRBV5-1 and TRBJ1-6, the complete variable domain is KAGVTQTPRYLIKTRGQQVTLSCSPISGHRSVSWYQQTPGQGLQFLFEYFSETQRNKGNFPGRFSGRQFSNSRSEMNVSTLELGDSALYLCASSARQGPSPLHFGNGTRLTVT.

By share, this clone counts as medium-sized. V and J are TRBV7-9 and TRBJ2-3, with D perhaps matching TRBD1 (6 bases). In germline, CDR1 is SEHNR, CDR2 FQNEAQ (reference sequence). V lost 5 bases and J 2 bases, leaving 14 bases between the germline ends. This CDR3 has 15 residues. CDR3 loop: CASSALRDNTDTQYF. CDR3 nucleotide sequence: TGTGCCAGCAGCGCGCTCCGGGACAACACAGATACGCAGTATTTT.

CDR3 nucleotide sequence: TGCGCCAGCAGCCCCAGAGGGGGAAGCTCTGGAAACACCATATATTTT. Residues: CASSPRGGSSGNTIYF. The genes are TRBV5-1 and TRBJ1-3, with a weak D call TRBD1 (6 bases). The CDR3 consists of 16 residues. V was shortened by 4 bases and J by 0 bases, with 14 bases between the two germline ends. Germline CDR1 and CDR2: SGHRS and YFSETQ. The entire variable domain, with the rest obtained from reference TRBV5-1 and TRBJ1-3, is as follows: KAGVTQTPRYLIKTRGQQVTLSCSPISGHRSVSWYQQTPGQGLQFLFEYFSETQRNKGNFPGRFSGRQFSNSRSEMNVSTLELGDSALYLCASSPRGGSSGNTIYFGEGSWLTVV.

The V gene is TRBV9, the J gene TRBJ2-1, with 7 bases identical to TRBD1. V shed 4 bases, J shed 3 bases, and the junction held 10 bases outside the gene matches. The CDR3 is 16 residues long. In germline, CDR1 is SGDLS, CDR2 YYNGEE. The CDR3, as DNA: TGTGCCAGCAGCCCAGGGGCAGGGGGTCTCTACAATGAGCAGTTCTTC. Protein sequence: CASSPGAGGLYNEQFF.

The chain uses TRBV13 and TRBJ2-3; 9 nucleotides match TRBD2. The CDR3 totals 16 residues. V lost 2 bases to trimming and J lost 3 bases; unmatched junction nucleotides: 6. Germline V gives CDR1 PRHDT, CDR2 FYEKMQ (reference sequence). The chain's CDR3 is CASSLIPSGTTDTQYF. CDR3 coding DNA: TGTGCCAGCAGCTTAATTCCTAGCGGGACGACAGATACGCAGTATTTT.

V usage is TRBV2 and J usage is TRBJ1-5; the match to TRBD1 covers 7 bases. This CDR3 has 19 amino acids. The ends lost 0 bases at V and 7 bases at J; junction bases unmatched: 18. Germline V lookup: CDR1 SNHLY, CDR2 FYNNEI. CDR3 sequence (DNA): TGTGCCAGCAGTGAAGCGCCCATGGGACAGATAGGGCTTACACAGCCCCAGCATTTT. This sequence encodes CASSEAPMGQIGLTQPQHF.

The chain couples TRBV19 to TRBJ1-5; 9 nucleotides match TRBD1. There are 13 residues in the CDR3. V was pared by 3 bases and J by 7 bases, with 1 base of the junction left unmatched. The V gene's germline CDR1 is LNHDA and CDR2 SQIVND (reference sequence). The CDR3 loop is CASSMDRGQPQHF. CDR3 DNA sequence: TGTGCCAGTAGTATGGACAGGGGCCAGCCCCAGCATTTT. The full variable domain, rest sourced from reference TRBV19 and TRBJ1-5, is DGGITQSPKYLFRKEGQNVTLSCEQNLNHDAMYWYRQDPGQGLRLIYYSQIVNDFQKGDIAEGYSVSREKKESFPLTVTSAQKNPTAFYLCASSMDRGQPQHFGDGTRLSIL.

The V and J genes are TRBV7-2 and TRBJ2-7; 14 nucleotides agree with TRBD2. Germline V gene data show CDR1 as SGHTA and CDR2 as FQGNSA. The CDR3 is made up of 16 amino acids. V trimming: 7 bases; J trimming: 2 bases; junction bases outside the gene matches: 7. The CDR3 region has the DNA TGTGCCAGCACCGGAGGGACTAGCGGGGGAACCTACGAGCAGTACTTC. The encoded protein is CASTGGTSGGTYEQYF.

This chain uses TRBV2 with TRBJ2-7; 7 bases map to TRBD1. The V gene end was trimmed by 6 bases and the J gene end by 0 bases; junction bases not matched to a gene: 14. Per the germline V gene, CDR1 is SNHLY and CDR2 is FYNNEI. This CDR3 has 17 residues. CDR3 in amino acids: CASSLENGQVNSYEQYF. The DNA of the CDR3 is TGTGCCAGCAGCCTTGAAAATGGACAGGTTAACTCCTACGAGCAGTACTTC.

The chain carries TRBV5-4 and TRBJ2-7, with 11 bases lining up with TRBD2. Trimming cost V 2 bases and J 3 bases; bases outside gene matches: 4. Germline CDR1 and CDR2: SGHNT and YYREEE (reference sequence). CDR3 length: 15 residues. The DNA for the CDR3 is TGTGCCAGCAGCTTTACCGGGACTAGCGGCTACGAGCAGTACTTC. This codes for CASSFTGTSGYEQYF.

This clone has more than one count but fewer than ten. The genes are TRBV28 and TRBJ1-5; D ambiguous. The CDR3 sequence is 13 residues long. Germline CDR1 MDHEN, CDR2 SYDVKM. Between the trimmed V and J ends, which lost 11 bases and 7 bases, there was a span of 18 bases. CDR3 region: CAARRQAAQPQHF. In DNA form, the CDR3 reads TGTGCCGCAAGGAGGCAGGCGGCACAGCCCCAGCATTTT.

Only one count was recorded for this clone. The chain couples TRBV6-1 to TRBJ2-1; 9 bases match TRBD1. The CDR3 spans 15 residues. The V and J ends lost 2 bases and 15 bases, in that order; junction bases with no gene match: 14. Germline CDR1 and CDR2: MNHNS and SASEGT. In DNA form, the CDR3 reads TGTGCCAGCAGTGAAATCCGGGACAGGGCCGGTATACGGTTCTTC. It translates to CASSEIRDRAGIRFF.

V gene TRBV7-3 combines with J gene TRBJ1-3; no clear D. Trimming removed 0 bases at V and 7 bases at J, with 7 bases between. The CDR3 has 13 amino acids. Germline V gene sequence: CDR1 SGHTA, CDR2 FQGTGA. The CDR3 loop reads CASSLTARNTIYF. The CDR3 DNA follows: TGTGCCAGCAGCTTAACCGCGCGGAACACCATATATTTT.

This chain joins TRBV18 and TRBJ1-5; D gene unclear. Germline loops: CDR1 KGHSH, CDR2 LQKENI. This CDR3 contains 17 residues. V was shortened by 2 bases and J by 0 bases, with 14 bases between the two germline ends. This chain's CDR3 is CASSPSILGNSNQPQHF. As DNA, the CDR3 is TGTGCCAGCTCACCAAGCATACTAGGAAATAGCAATCAGCCCCAGCATTTT.

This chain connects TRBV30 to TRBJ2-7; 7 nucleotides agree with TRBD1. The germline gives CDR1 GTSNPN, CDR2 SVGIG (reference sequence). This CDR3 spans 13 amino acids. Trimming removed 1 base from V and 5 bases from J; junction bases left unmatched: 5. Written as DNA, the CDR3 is TGTGCCTGGAGTGCGACAGGGTACGACGAGCAGTACTTC. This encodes CAWSATGYDEQYF.

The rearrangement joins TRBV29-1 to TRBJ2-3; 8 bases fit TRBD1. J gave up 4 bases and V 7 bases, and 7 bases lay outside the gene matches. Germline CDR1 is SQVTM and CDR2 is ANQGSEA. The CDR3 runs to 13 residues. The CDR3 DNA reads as TGCAGCGCACGGACAGGGCGCGCAGATACGCAGTATTTT. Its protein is CSARTGRADTQYF.

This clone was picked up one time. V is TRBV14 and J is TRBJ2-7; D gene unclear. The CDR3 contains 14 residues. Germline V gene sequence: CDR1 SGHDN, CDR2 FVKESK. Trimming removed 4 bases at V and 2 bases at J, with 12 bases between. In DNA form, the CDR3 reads TGTGCCAGCAGCCCCGGGTACTTCCCCTACGAGCAGTACTTC. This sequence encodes CASSPGYFPYEQYF.

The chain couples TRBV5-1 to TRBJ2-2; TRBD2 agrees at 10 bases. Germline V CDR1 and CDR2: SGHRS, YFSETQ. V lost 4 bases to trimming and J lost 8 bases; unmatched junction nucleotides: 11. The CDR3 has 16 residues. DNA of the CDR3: TGCGCCAGCAGCCAAAGGCCCAGCGGGGGGGAAGGGGAGCTGTTTTTT. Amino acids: CASSQRPSGGEGELFF.

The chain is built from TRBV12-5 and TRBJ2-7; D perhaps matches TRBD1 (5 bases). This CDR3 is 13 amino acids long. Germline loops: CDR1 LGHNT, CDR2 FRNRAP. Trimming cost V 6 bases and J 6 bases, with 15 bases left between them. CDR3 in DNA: TGTGCTAGTGGGTTTAATCTAAGGGGCGAGCAGTACTTC. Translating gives CASGFNLRGEQYF.

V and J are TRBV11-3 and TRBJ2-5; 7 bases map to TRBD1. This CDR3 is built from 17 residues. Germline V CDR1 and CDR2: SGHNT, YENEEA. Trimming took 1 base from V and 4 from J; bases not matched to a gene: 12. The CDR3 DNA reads TGTGCCAGCAGCTTAGGTCCGGGACAGAGGGTATCAGAGACCCAGTACTTC. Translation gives CASSLGPGQRVSETQYF.

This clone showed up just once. The CDR3 nucleotides are TGCAGCGCCTCGGACAGCGGTCGGAATGAGCAGTTCTTC. This codes for CSASDSGRNEQFF. The chain employs TRBV29-1 and TRBJ2-1, with a tentative D call TRBD1 (6 bases). The V end lost 7 bases, the J end lost 7 bases, and 17 bases lay between the germline ends. The V gene's germline CDR1 is SQVTM and CDR2 ANQGSEA. This CDR3 comprises 13 residues.

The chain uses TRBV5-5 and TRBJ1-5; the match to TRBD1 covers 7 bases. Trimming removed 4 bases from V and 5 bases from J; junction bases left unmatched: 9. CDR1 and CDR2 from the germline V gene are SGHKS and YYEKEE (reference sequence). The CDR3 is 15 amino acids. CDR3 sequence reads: CASSEGITGDQPQHF. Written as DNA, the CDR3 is TGTGCCAGCAGCGAGGGGATCACAGGGGATCAGCCCCAGCATTTT.

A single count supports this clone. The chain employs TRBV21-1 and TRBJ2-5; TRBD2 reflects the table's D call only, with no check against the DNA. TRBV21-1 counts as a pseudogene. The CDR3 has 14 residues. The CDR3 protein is CARTRLAGVETQYF. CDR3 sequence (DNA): TGTGCCAGAACCCGACTAGCGGGGGTGGAGACCCAGTACTTC.

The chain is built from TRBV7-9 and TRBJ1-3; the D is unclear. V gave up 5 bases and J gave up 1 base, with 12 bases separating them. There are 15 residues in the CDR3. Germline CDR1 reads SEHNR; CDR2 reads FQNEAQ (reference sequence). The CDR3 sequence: CASSPPPRSGNTIYF. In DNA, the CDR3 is TGTGCCAGCAGCCCCCCTCCTAGATCTGGAAACACCATATATTTT.

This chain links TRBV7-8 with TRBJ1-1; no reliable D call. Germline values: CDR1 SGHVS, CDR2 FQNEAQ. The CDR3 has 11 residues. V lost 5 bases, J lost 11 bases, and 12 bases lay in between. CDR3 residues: CASSLGRKAFF. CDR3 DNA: TGTGCCAGCAGCCTAGGGCGGAAGGCTTTCTTT.